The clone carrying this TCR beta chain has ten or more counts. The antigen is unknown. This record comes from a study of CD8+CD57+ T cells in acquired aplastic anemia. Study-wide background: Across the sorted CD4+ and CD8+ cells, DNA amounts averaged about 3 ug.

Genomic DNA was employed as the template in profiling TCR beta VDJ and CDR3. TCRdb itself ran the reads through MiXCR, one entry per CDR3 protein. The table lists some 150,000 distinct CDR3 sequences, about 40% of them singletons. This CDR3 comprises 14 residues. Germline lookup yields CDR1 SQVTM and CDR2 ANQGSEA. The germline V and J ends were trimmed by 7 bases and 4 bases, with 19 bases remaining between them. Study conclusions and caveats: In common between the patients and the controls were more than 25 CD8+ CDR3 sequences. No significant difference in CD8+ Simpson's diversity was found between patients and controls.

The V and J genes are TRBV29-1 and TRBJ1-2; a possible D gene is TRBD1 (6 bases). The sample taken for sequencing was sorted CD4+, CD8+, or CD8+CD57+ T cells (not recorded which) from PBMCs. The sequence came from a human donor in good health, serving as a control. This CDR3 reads CSGGPTGLGYGYTF. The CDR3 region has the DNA TGCAGCGGGGGGCCGACAGGCCTGGGCTATGGCTACACCTTC.